These 8 T cell receptor beta chains were all obtained from the same sample, sequenced in a study of T cell responses to AZD1222 COVID-19 vaccine. Libraries were prepared by immunoSEQ multiplex PCR; TCRdb keeps only in-frame clonotypes and omits some of them. Of about 270,000 clones in the sample, 90% to 95% were seen once. The sequences come from peripheral blood, collected 28 days after the second AZD1222 dose. These receptors came from an adult who received the AZD1222 COVID-19 vaccine.

V and J are TRBV27 and TRBJ2-1, with D uncertain. V was cut by 5 bases and J by 0 bases, with 11 bases left in between. The germline gives CDR1 MNHEY, CDR2 SMNVEV (reference sequence). This CDR3 comprises 15 residues. In nucleotides, the CDR3 is TGTGCCAGCAGTATGACGGTGAGCTCCTACAATGAGCAGTTCTTC. This encodes CASSMTVSSYNEQFF.

The V gene is TRBV5-6, the J gene TRBJ2-7; no firm D call. CDR3 length: 12 residues. The germline gives CDR1 SGHDT, CDR2 YYEEEE. V lost 4 bases and J lost 3, with 8 bases in between. CDR3 nucleotides: TGTGCCAGCAGCGAAGGACGCTACGAGCAGTACTTC. Its translation is CASSEGRYEQYF.

The chain has TRBV6-6 and TRBJ1-3; 10 bases fit TRBD1. CDR3 length: 17 residues. Germline V lookup: CDR1 MNHNY, CDR2 SVGAGI (reference sequence). The trim removed 5 bases at V and 3 bases at J, leaving 10 bases unmatched. Written as DNA, the CDR3 is TGTGCCAGCAGTCCCGAATTGACAGGGGGCCGTGGAAACACCATATATTTT. Translated: CASSPELTGGRGNTIYF.

The chain carries TRBV30 and TRBJ1-2; no clear D. The CDR3 covers 12 residues. Germline-derived CDR1 and CDR2 are GTSNPN and SVGIG (reference sequence). The V end was cut by 2 bases, the J end by 3 bases, with 7 bases between. The CDR3 region is CAWSPRDYGYTF. As DNA, the CDR3 is TGTGCCTGGAGTCCAAGGGACTATGGCTACACCTTC.

The chain couples TRBV24-1 to TRBJ2-1, with TRBD2 matching over 12 bases. V shed 7 bases, J shed 8 bases, and the junction held 2 bases outside the gene matches. The germline V gene encodes CDR1 KGHDR and CDR2 SFDVKD. CDR3 size: 13 residues. The CDR3: CATRLAGGDEQFF. CDR3 coding DNA: TGTGCCACCAGACTAGCGGGAGGCGATGAGCAGTTCTTC.

The CDR3 DNA reads TGCAGCGTCTCAAGGCAGGGCAACTATGGCTACACCTTC. This encodes CSVSRQGNYGYTF. This chain joins TRBV29-1 and TRBJ1-2, with D possibly being TRBD1 (5 bases). Germline CDR1 is SQVTM and CDR2 is ANQGSEA. Deletions cut 6 bases from V and 2 bases from J, with 13 bases between. The CDR3 runs to 13 residues. The entire variable domain, with the rest obtained from reference TRBV29-1 and TRBJ1-2, is as follows: SAVISQKPSRDICQRGTSLTIQCQVDSQVTMMFWYRQQPGQSLTLIATANQGSEATYESGFVIDKFPISRPNLTFSTLTVSNMSPEDSSIYLCSVSRQGNYGYTFGSGTRLTVV.

This chain connects TRBV2 to TRBJ1-5; 11 positions agree with TRBD1. V lost 10 bases, J lost 5 bases, and 13 bases stayed unmatched. The CDR3 sequence is 16 residues long. Germline CDR1 and CDR2: SNHLY and FYNNEI. CDR3 loop: CATGQGAPGGYQPQHF. DNA for the CDR3: TGTGCCACCGGACAGGGGGCTCCAGGGGGTTATCAGCCCCAGCATTTT.

The V gene is TRBV3-1 (or the pseudogene TRBV3-2), the J gene TRBJ2-1; D ambiguous. CDR3 length: 15 residues. Trimming stripped 1 base from V and 4 bases from J, with 11 bases between. Germline values: CDR1 LGHDT, CDR2 YNNKEL (reference sequence). The CDR3 loop reads CASSQGPDRYNEQFF. In DNA, the CDR3 is TGTGCCAGCAGCCAAGGCCCCGACCGATACAATGAGCAGTTCTTC.